This entry features one TCR beta chain sequence. This sample is part of a study of blood T cell repertoires in COVID-19. Produced via immunoSEQ multiplex PCR; TCRdb's table is partial and in-frame only. The sample yields approximately 86,000 clones, less than 85% seen once. The sequenced material came from peripheral blood. This TCR was sampled from a woman aged 65 to 85 with acute or convalescent COVID-19.

CDR3 amino acids: CASTHPGQGANEQYF. The CDR3 coding sequence is TGTGCCAGCACCCATCCGGGACAGGGGGCTAATGAGCAGTACTTC. This chain links TRBV11-2 with TRBJ2-7; 12 nucleotides line up with TRBD1. J was trimmed by 7 bases and V by 7 bases; bases with no gene match: 11. In germline, CDR1 is SGHAT, CDR2 FQNNGV. The CDR3 contains 15 residues.